Described below is a single T cell receptor (beta chain) sequence and its context. Its specificity is unknown. These data are taken from a study of cytotoxic CD8 clonotypes in ibrutinib-treated CLL. Study as a whole: Recorded responses included around 25 partial and 2 complete; following median approximately 68 months, approximately 14 stayed remitted and about 12 progressed.

The study's findings and limits: There were differences in sampling times between sustained-remission and progressing patients. Baseline clonality exceeded age-matched healthy donors and tracked circulating CD8+ T-cell counts.

With sequencing, the targeted depth ranged from 1 in 200,000 to 1 in 1 million T cells. TCRdb's table, derived via immunoSEQ multiplex PCR, lists solely in-frame clones and lacks some. The data show 65,000 to 85,000 clones, 75% to 95% seen once. The sample in question was PBMCs, obtained after 12 months of ibrutinib treatment. The sequence was collected from a human donor with chronic lymphocytic leukemia.

The CDR3 here is CASSLGGDKRTPNEKLFF. CDR3 in DNA: TGTGCCAGCAGCTTGGGCGGGGACAAGAGGACACCTAATGAAAAACTGTTTTTT. This chain joins TRBV7-8 and TRBJ1-4; possibly TRBD1 for D (6 bases). The CDR3 covers 18 residues. Deletions cut 3 bases from V and 3 bases from J, with 20 bases between. From germline, CDR1 is SGHVS and CDR2 FQNEAQ.